What follows are 30 T cell receptor beta chains derived from one specimen sequenced in a study of blood T cell repertoires in COVID-19. TCRdb's table, derived via immunoSEQ multiplex PCR, lists solely in-frame clones and lacks some. The sample consists of 250,000 or so clones, roughly 88% of them appearing once. Sample: PBMCs or T cells enriched from blood (not recorded which). The receptor source for this set is a woman aged 40-49 years who had been exposed to COVID-19.

This chain joins TRBV15 and TRBJ2-5, with 8 bases lining up with TRBD1. With V trimmed by 0 bases and J by 4 bases, 4 bases remained unmatched. The CDR3 runs 15 residues. The germline CDR1 and CDR2 sequences are LNHNV and YYDKDF (reference sequence). The CDR3: CATSRDQGAGETQYF. Here the CDR3 DNA reads TGTGCCACCAGCAGAGATCAGGGGGCGGGAGAGACCCAGTACTTC.

The chain links TRBV19 to TRBJ2-2; TRBD2 matches 9 bases. The CDR3 extends over 14 amino acids. The V segment lost 5 bases and the J segment 4 bases; nucleotides outside the gene matches: 2. Germline V gene lookup returns CDR1 LNHDA and CDR2 SQIVND (reference sequence). In nucleotides, the CDR3 is TGTGCCAGTAGTCTGCGGGAGGGCACCGGGGAGCTGTTTTTT. This encodes CASSLREGTGELFF. The whole variable domain, remainder taken from reference TRBV19 and TRBJ2-2, is DGGITQSPKYLFRKEGQNVTLSCEQNLNHDAMYWYRQDPGQGLRLIYYSQIVNDFQKGDIAEGYSVSREKKESFPLTVTSAQKNPTAFYLCASSLREGTGELFFGEGSRLTVL.

This clone was found once. In DNA form, the CDR3 reads TGTGCCAGTAGTACACGGGACAGCGGGAGAAATCAGCCCCAGCATTTT. Translating it yields CASSTRDSGRNQPQHF. The chain employs TRBV19 and TRBJ1-5; 7 positions agree with TRBD1. Germline lookup yields CDR1 LNHDA and CDR2 SQIVND (reference sequence). This CDR3 contains 16 residues. V gave up 4 bases and J gave up 4 bases; unmatched junction bases: 10.

The chain carries TRBV28 and TRBJ1-2; D unresolved. Looked up from germline, CDR1 is MDHEN and CDR2 is SYDVKM. Trimming left V 6 bases short and J 4 bases short, with 6 bases between. The CDR3 extends over 11 amino acids. The CDR3 region has the DNA TGTGCCAGCAGCGTCTTCTATGGCTACACCTTC. Protein sequence: CASSVFYGYTF.

The chain couples TRBV14 to TRBJ2-5, with a tentative D call TRBD2 (6 bases). V lost 6 bases to trimming and J lost 5 bases, with 13 bases between them. Germline CDR1 SGHDN, CDR2 FVKESK. This CDR3 spans 13 amino acids. The CDR3 reads CASRARGLETQYF. CDR3 DNA: TGTGCCAGCAGAGCTAGGGGACTGGAGACCCAGTACTTC. The full variable domain, with the rest looked up from reference TRBV14 and TRBJ2-5, is EAGVTQFPSHSVIEKGQTVTLRCDPISGHDNLYWYRRVMGKEIKFLLHFVKESKQDESGMPNNRFLAERTGGTYSTLKVQPAELEDSGVYFCASRARGLETQYFGPGTRLLVL.

The rearrangement joins TRBV7-2 to TRBJ1-6, with a tentative D call TRBD1 (5 bases). The CDR3 totals 16 residues. Trimming removed 0 bases at V and 5 bases at J, with 11 bases between. CDR1 SGHTA and CDR2 FQGNSA come from the germline V gene. The CDR3 protein is CASSLARGAHNSPLHF. The CDR3 region has the DNA TGTGCCAGCAGCTTAGCCCGCGGGGCTCATAATTCACCCCTCCACTTT. The entire variable domain, with the rest obtained from reference TRBV7-2 and TRBJ1-6, is as follows: GAGVSQSPSNKVTEKGKDVELRCDPISGHTALYWYRQSLGQGLEFLIYFQGNSAPDKSGLPSDRFSAERTGGSVSTLTIQRTQQEDSAVYLCASSLARGAHNSPLHFGNGTRLTVT.

The genes are TRBV6-5 and TRBJ2-2; the match to TRBD1 covers 9 bases. The CDR3 extends over 16 amino acids. V trimming: 4 bases; J trimming: 9 bases; junction bases outside the gene matches: 12. Germline V gene data show CDR1 as MNHEY and CDR2 as SVGAGI. The CDR3 loop is CASSSRDRVTGRELFF. The CDR3 DNA is TGTGCCAGCAGTTCTCGGGACAGGGTCACAGGGAGGGAGCTGTTTTTT.

This clone was counted ten times or more. This sequence joins TRBV6-5 and TRBJ1-2; 9 positions match TRBD1. CDR3 length equals 14 residues. V lost 7 bases to trimming and J lost 9 bases; unmatched junction nucleotides: 12. Per the germline V gene, CDR1 is MNHEY and CDR2 is SVGAGI. The CDR3 loop is CASTGTGQGLRYTF. CDR3 coding DNA: TGTGCCAGCACTGGAACGGGACAGGGTCTTCGCTACACCTTC.

This chain joins TRBV9 and TRBJ1-1, with TRBD1 matching 10 bases. Germline-derived CDR1 and CDR2 are SGDLS and YYNGEE. Losses at the gene ends were 4 bases for V and 3 bases for J; bases not matched to a gene: 3. The CDR3 runs to 14 residues. The CDR3 sequence is CASSLTGGHTEAFF. CDR3 DNA: TGTGCCAGCAGCTTGACAGGGGGCCACACTGAAGCTTTCTTT. Filled out from reference TRBV9 and TRBJ1-1, the complete variable domain reads DSGVTQTPKHLITATGQRVTLRCSPRSGDLSVYWYQQSLDQGLQFLIQYYNGEERAKGNILERFSAQQFPDLHSELNLSSLELGDSALYFCASSLTGGHTEAFFGQGTRLTVV.

The CDR3 DNA reads as TGTGCCAGCAGTTACACCCCGGGACAGGCAGGGCAGCCCCAGCATTTT. The encoded protein is CASSYTPGQAGQPQHF. The V call is TRBV6-2 or TRBV6-3, the J call TRBJ1-5, with 8 bases matching TRBD1. The V gene's germline CDR1 is MNHEY and CDR2 SVGEGT. Trimming at V came to 2 bases and at J to 7 bases, leaving 10 bases not matched to a gene. This CDR3 spans 16 amino acids.

The V gene is TRBV5-8, the J gene TRBJ2-7; D perhaps matches TRBD1 (5 bases). The CDR3 totals 13 residues. Germline V gene data show CDR1 as SGHTS and CDR2 as YDEGEE. Trimming removed 3 bases at V and 3 bases at J, with 10 bases between. The CDR3 loop reads CASSWETGYEQYF. CDR3 in DNA: TGTGCCAGCAGCTGGGAAACAGGCTACGAGCAGTACTTC.

J is TRBJ2-4 and V is TRBV7-8, with D maybe TRBD2 (6 bases). The CDR3 has 16 residues. The germline gives CDR1 SGHVS, CDR2 FQNEAQ. V was shortened by 2 bases and J by 4 bases, with 15 bases between the two germline ends. The CDR3 loop reads CASSLNERAIKNIQYF. The CDR3 DNA sequence: TGTGCCAGCAGCTTAAATGAGCGGGCTATTAAAAACATTCAGTACTTC.

The chain has TRBV6-5 and TRBJ1-2, with TRBD1 matching 9 bases. Trimming removed 0 bases from V and 4 bases from J; junction bases left unmatched: 3. The germline V gene encodes CDR1 MNHEY and CDR2 SVGAGI. The CDR3 totals 15 residues. CDR3 residues: CASSYSTGGIYGYTF. CDR3 DNA: TGTGCCAGCAGTTACTCGACAGGGGGTATCTATGGCTACACCTTC.

The chain carries TRBV5-6 and TRBJ2-1; maybe TRBD1 (6 bases). The germline V gene encodes CDR1 SGHDT and CDR2 YYEEEE. With 2 bases removed from V and 8 bases from J, the gap between germline ends came to 11 bases. This CDR3 has 13 amino acids. The CDR3 region has the DNA TGTGCCAGCAGCTTAAGGGGGAGAGATGAGCAGTTCTTC. Protein sequence: CASSLRGRDEQFF.

This chain links TRBV24-1 with TRBJ2-2, with D perhaps TRBD2 (6 bases). Germline CDR1 reads KGHDR; CDR2 reads SFDVKD. Deletions cut 5 bases from V and 1 base from J, with 7 bases between. The CDR3 loop spans 14 amino acids. CDR3 protein: CATSVEGNTGELFF. CDR3 bases: TGTGCCACCAGTGTGGAGGGGAACACCGGGGAGCTGTTTTTT.

CDR3 DNA: TGTGCCAGCAGCCAAGATTTGATGTCACCCGGAGCTGGAAACACCATATATTTT. Translated, it gives CASSQDLMSPGAGNTIYF. The chain recombines TRBV14 with TRBJ1-3; D uncertain. V was cut by 0 bases and J by 2 bases, with 17 bases left in between. In germline, CDR1 is SGHDN, CDR2 FVKESK. The length of the CDR3 is 18 residues.

This chain connects TRBV12-5 to TRBJ2-3; a possible D gene is TRBD2 (6 bases). V lost 5 bases and J lost 1, with 13 bases in between. The CDR3 runs 15 residues. Germline assignment: CDR1 LGHNT and CDR2 FRNRAP. CDR3 coding DNA: TGTGCTAGTGGTCGTAGCGGAGGGGGCACAGATACGCAGTATTTT. The encoded protein is CASGRSGGGTDTQYF.

The chain joins TRBV18 to TRBJ1-5; possible D gene TRBD1, 6 bases. V lost 2 bases to trimming and J lost 0 bases, with 11 bases between them. This CDR3 is 16 amino acids long. Looked up from germline, CDR1 is KGHSH and CDR2 is LQKENI. The CDR3 spells CASSPSPGDSNQPQHF. The CDR3 DNA reads TGTGCCAGCTCACCAAGCCCAGGGGATAGCAATCAGCCCCAGCATTTT.

This chain uses TRBV6-6 with TRBJ1-3; TRBD1 is a possible D gene (6 bases). The CDR3 runs 14 residues. V dropped 6 bases and J dropped 1 base, with 10 bases sitting between them. Germline V gives CDR1 MNHNY, CDR2 SVGAGI (reference sequence). CDR3 region: CASRDSDSGNTIYF. The CDR3 DNA reads TGTGCCAGCAGGGACAGCGATTCTGGAAACACCATATATTTT.

The rearrangement joins TRBV25-1 to TRBJ2-5, with 9 bases matching TRBD2. This CDR3 spans 16 amino acids. Germline CDR1 MGHDK, CDR2 SYGVNS. V shed 5 bases and J 3 bases; nucleotides not matched to a gene: 10. Here the CDR3 DNA reads TGTGCCAGCAGTTATGTTCTAGCGGGAATGGAAGAGACCCAGTACTTC. Protein product: CASSYVLAGMEETQYF.

V and J are TRBV2 and TRBJ2-1; perhaps TRBD1 as D (6 bases). The CDR3 has 13 amino acids. Germline V lookup: CDR1 SNHLY, CDR2 FYNNEI. The V gene lost 6 bases and the J gene lost 9 bases, with 15 bases spanning the gap. This CDR3 reads CASRIGGLGEQFF. DNA of the CDR3: TGTGCCAGCAGGATAGGGGGATTGGGTGAGCAGTTCTTC.

The chain joins TRBV4-2 to TRBJ2-1; 7 positions agree with TRBD2. The CDR3 runs to 15 residues. V shed 3 bases, J shed 3 bases, and the junction held 5 bases outside the gene matches. Germline loops: CDR1 LGHNA, CDR2 YNFKEQ. Here the CDR3 DNA reads TGTGCCAGCAGCCAGGCGAGCGGGGACTACAATGAGCAGTTCTTC. Its translation is CASSQASGDYNEQFF.

Here the CDR3 DNA reads TGTGCCAGCAGCCGGGACAGGGGGCTTGGAAACACCATATATTTT. Its protein product is CASSRDRGLGNTIYF. This rearrangement joins TRBV7-9 to TRBJ1-3; TRBD1 aligns across 12 bases. CDR1 and CDR2 from the germline V gene are SEHNR and FQNEAQ (reference sequence). This CDR3 comprises 15 residues. Unmatched junction bases numbered 2, after V lost 5 bases and J lost 3 bases.

This clone was picked up one time. The rearrangement links TRBV5-4 to TRBJ2-5; 12 positions match TRBD2. Germline-derived CDR1 and CDR2 are SGHNT and YYREEE (reference sequence). The junction had 3 bases not matched to a gene; V was cut back by 4 bases and J by 2 bases. This CDR3 contains 15 residues. CDR3 DNA: TGTGCCAGCAGCCCGACTAGCGGGGGACAAGAGACCCAGTACTTC. Its protein is CASSPTSGGQETQYF.

The chain employs TRBV11-3 and TRBJ1-6; D gene uncertain. The CDR3 is made up of 15 amino acids. V dropped 5 bases and J dropped 6 bases, with 14 bases sitting between them. Germline V lookup: CDR1 SGHNT, CDR2 YENEEA. The CDR3 sequence: CASSPREGSNSPLHF. Here the CDR3 DNA reads TGTGCCAGCAGCCCGAGGGAGGGTTCTAATTCACCCCTCCACTTT.

This clone was counted once. This chain links TRBV4-3 with TRBJ2-1; 7 bases align to TRBD1. V shed 5 bases, J shed 8 bases, and the junction held 9 bases outside the gene matches. CDR1 LGHNA and CDR2 YSLEER come from the germline V gene. The CDR3 is 14 amino acids. The CDR3 reads CASSDRTGLDEQFF. The CDR3 coding sequence is TGCGCCAGCAGCGACCGGACAGGCCTTGATGAGCAGTTCTTC.

V and J are TRBV11-2 and TRBJ1-1, with 8 bases aligning to TRBD1. The J segment lost 1 base and the V segment lost 5 bases, leaving 6 bases of the junction unmatched. The germline gives CDR1 SGHAT, CDR2 FQNNGV. CDR3 length: 15 residues. CDR3 nucleotide sequence: TGTGCCAGCAGCCAATGGACAGGGCGGAACACTGAAGCTTTCTTT. This codes for CASSQWTGRNTEAFF.

The chain recombines TRBV13 with TRBJ2-7; 9 nucleotides agree with TRBD2. The CDR3 spans 13 residues. Germline assignment: CDR1 PRHDT and CDR2 FYEKMQ (reference sequence). With 2 bases clipped from V and 7 bases from J, the junction kept 3 bases outside the gene matches. The CDR3 nucleotides are TGTGCCAGCAGCTTACTAGCGGGGTTGGAGCAGTACGTC. It translates to CASSLLAGLEQYV.

This sequence joins TRBV11-2 and TRBJ2-5; no definite D call. V was cut by 1 base and J by 2 bases, with 5 bases left in between. This CDR3 is 13 amino acids long. Germline assignment: CDR1 SGHAT and CDR2 FQNNGV. The CDR3 sequence: CASSLGAQETQYF. DNA of the CDR3: TGTGCCAGCAGCTTAGGGGCTCAAGAGACCCAGTACTTC. Together with reference TRBV11-2 and TRBJ2-5, the CDR3 gives the full variable domain: EAGVAQSPRYKIIEKRQSVAFWCNPISGHATLYWYQQILGQGPKLLIQFQNNGVVDDSQLPKDRFSAERLKGVDSTLKIQPAKLEDSAVYLCASSLGAQETQYFGPGTRLLVL.

The count of this clone is one. The chain has TRBV18 and TRBJ2-7, with D perhaps TRBD1 (6 bases). Trimming removed 2 bases at V and 5 bases at J, with 19 bases between. The germline V gene has CDR1 KGHSH and CDR2 LQKENI. The CDR3 consists of 16 residues. The CDR3: CASSPSVSAGADEQYF. The CDR3 coding sequence is TGTGCCAGCTCACCATCGGTTTCGGCAGGGGCCGACGAGCAGTACTTC.